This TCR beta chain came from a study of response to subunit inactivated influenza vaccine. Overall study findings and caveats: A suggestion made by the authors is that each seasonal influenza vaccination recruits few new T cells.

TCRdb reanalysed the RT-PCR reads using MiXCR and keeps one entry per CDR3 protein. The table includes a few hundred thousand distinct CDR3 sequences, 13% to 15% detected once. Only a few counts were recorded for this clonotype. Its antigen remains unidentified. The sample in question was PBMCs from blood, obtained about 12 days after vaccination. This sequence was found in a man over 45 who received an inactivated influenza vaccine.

The CDR3 protein is CSVEQTAEAFF. As DNA, the CDR3 is TGCAGCGTTGAGCAGACCGCTGAAGCTTTCTTT. The chain links TRBV29-1 to TRBJ1-1, with D unclear. CDR3 size: 11 residues. V shed 3 bases and J shed 6 bases, with 8 bases lying between them. Germline assignment: CDR1 SQVTM and CDR2 ANQGSEA.